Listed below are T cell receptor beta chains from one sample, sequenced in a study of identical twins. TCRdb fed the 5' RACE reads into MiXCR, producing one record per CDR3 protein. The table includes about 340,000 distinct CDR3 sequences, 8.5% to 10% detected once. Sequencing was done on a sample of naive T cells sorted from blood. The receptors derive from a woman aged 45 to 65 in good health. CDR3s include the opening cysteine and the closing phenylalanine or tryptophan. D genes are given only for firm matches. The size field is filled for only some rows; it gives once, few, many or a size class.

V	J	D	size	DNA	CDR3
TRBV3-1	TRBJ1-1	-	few	TGTGCCAGCGCGATGGCCTCCGGAGGGACTGAAGCTTTCTTT	CASAMASGGTEAFF
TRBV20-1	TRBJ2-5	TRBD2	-	TGCAGTGCCCTGCTCGGACTAGTGGAAGAGACCCAGTACTTC	CSALLGLVEETQYF
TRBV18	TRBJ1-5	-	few	TGTGCCAGCTCCCTCGCCGGGCAGGATAGCAATCAGCCCCAGCATTTT	CASSLAGQDSNQPQHF
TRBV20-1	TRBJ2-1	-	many	TGCAGTGCCCCGGGAGACCTAACGTTGAATGAGCAGTTCTTC	CSAPGDLTLNEQFF
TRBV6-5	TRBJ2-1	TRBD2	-	TGTGCCAGCAGACTGGGACTAGCGGAGTCGGTTGAGCAGTTCTTC	CASRLGLAESVEQFF
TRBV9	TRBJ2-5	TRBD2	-	TGTGCCAGCAGCGTAGTAGCGGGAGGAGAGACCCAGTACTTC	CASSVVAGGETQYF
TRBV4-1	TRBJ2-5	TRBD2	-	TGCGCCAGCAGCCAAGCCGGACACCCGGGACTAGAGTCTTTC	CASSQAGHPGLESF
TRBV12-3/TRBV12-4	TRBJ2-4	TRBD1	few	TGTGCCAGCAGTCTCGGCCGGGACAGGGGACCCAAAAACATTCAGTACTTC	CASSLGRDRGPKNIQYF
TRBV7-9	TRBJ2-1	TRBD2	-	TGTGCCAGCAGCTTATCTAGCGGGAGGGGAATTTACAATGAGCAGTTCTTC	CASSLSSGRGIYNEQFF
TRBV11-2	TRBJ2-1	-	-	TGTGCCAGCAGCTTAGTACAGAGAGGGTTCTCCTACAATGAGCAGTTCTTC	CASSLVQRGFSYNEQFF
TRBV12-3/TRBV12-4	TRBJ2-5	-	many	TGTGCCAGCAGTTCGGGACACGGGGAGACCCAGTACTTC	CASSSGHGETQYF
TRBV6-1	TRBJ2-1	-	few	TGTGCCAGCAGTGAGGATTCGGACGGCTACAATGAGCAGTTCTTC	CASSEDSDGYNEQFF
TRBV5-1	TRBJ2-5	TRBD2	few	TGCGCCAGCAGCCTACTAGCGGGAGTGACGCTGGAAGAGACCCAGTACTTC	CASSLLAGVTLEETQYF
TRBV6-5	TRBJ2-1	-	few	TGTGCCAGCAGTTATTCCCGGGCCCCCGTCTCCTACAATGAGCAGTTCTTC	CASSYSRAPVSYNEQFF
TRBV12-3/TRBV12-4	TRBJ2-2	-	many	TGTGCCAGCAGTCCCCAGGGAAACACCGGGGAGCTGTTTTTT	CASSPQGNTGELFF
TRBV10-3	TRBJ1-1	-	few	TGTGCCATCAGTGAGGGTGTGAACACTGAAGCTTTCTTT	CAISEGVNTEAFF
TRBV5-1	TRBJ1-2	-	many	TGCGCCAGCAGGGACAACATGTTAAGATACACCTTC	CASRDNMLRYTF
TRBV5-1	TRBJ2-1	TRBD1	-	TGCGCCAGCAGCTTGGTTTACAGGGGTATAGGGTCCTACAATGAGCAGTTCTTC	CASSLVYRGIGSYNEQFF
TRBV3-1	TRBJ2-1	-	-	TGTGCCAGCAGCCAAGGCGGAGTCAGCGGGCACTCCTACAATGAGCAGTTCTTC	CASSQGGVSGHSYNEQFF
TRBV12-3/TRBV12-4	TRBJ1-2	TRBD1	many	TGTGCCAGCAGTTTAACAGGGGGCTATGGCTACACCTTC	CASSLTGGYGYTF
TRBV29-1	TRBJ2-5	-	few	TGCAGCGTTGAGTCATACAGGGTAGGCGAGAGAGAGACCCAGTACTTC	CSVESYRVGERETQYF
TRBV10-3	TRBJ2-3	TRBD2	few	TGTGCCTCACGGGTCGGTCCTCGGACTAGGACGCAGTATTTT	CASRVGPRTRTQYF
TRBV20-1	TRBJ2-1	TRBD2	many	TGCAGTGCCAGGAGTACGGGAGGATCCCCTCCCCCGTACAATGAGCAGTTCTTC	CSARSTGGSPPPYNEQFF
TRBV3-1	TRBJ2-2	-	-	TGTGCCAGCAGCCACCCCGGAACTAGTGGCGTCTCCGGGGAGCTGTTTTTT	CASSHPGTSGVSGELFF
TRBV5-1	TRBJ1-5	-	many	TGCGCCAGCAGCTTGGGGGAGTTCCTGAGCCCCCAGCATTTT	CASSLGEFLSPQHF
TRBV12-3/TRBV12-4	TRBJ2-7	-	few	TGTGCCAGCAGTTTAGGAGGGACTTTCTACGAGCAGTACTTC	CASSLGGTFYEQYF
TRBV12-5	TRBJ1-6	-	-	TGTGCTAGTGGTTTCGCCAGGTCAGGTTCACCCCTCCACTTT	CASGFARSGSPLHF
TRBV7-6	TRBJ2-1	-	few	TGTGCCAGCAGCTTAAATGGAGGGTCCTACAATGAGCAGTTCTTC	CASSLNGGSYNEQFF
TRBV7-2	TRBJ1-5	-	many	TGTGCCAGCAACCAGGGGCAAGGTAGGCCCCAGCATTTT	CASNQGQGRPQHF
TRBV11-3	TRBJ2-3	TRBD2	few	TGTGCCAGCGCCGGGACTAGTAAGGCAGATACGCAGTATTTT	CASAGTSKADTQYF
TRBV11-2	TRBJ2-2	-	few	TGTGCCAGCAGGGGACCCGGGGAGCTGTTTTTT	CASRGPGELFF
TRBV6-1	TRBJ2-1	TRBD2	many	TGTGCCAGCAGCGGGAGCGGGAGGTCCTACAATGAGCAGTTCTTC	CASSGSGRSYNEQFF
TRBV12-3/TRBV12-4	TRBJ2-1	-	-	TGTGCCAGCAGTTTAGGTGGGGACGCCGTTAGTGGGCAGTTCTTC	CASSLGGDAVSGQFF
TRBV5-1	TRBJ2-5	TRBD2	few	TGCGCCAGCAGCTTGGAAGGACTAGCGGGACAAGAGACCCAGTACTTC	CASSLEGLAGQETQYF
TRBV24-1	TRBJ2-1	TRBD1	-	TGTGCCACCAGTGATCCACCGGGACAGGGCTACGGGGAGCAGTTCTTC	CATSDPPGQGYGEQFF
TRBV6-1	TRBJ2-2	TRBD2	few	TGTGCCAGCAGCGAGGGGACTAGCGGGAGTACCGACACCGGGGAGCTGTTTTTT	CASSEGTSGSTDTGELFF
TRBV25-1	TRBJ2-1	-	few	TGTGCCAGCAGAGAAGCAGGGGATCGTAATGAGCAGTTCTTC	CASREAGDRNEQFF
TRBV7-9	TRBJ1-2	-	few	TGTGCCAGCAGCTCCGGAGGGGCGGTCTCAATCTATGGCTACACCTTC	CASSSGGAVSIYGYTF
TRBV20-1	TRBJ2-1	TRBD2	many	TGCAGTGCTAGAGATCCCTTTACTAGCGGGAGGCTCAATGAGCAGTTCTTC	CSARDPFTSGRLNEQFF
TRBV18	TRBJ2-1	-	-	TGTGCCAGCTCATCGGACGGTCTAGAGCAGTTCTTC	CASSSDGLEQFF